The T cell receptor (beta chain) under discussion was sequenced for a study of shared clonotypes between healthy human individuals. About the research overall: The plates for each donor numbered three CD4 naive, three CD4 memory, two CD8 naive and one CD8 memory.

The V gene end was trimmed by 1 base and the J gene end by 6 bases; junction bases not matched to a gene: 8. This CDR3 is 16 amino acids long. Germline CDR1 LGHNA, CDR2 YNFKEQ. Deep was the level used in running the assay. Data came from immunoSEQ multiplex PCR; TCRdb stores just in-frame clones and leaves some out. Of over a million clones in the sample, about 96% were seen once. None of the donors, who were healthy HIV-negative adults, had recently had acute infections or vaccinations. This clone is a singleton in its sample. The rearrangement joins TRBV4-2 to TRBJ1-5; TRBD1 matches 8 bases. The sequenced sample consisted of naive CD4+ T cells sorted from blood. Subset in this sample: CD45RA+ positively selected. The sequence came from a man under 40 in good health. DNA of the CDR3: TGTGCCAGCAGCCAAGTGCTGGGGACAGGAAGTCAGCCCCAGCATTTT. Its protein product is CASSQVLGTGSQPQHF.